The rows below give T cell receptor beta chains drawn from one sample of a study of blood T cell repertoires in COVID-19. Data came from immunoSEQ multiplex PCR; TCRdb stores just in-frame clones and leaves some out. The sample includes approximately 210,000 clones, roughly four fifths of them seen just once. The material sequenced was peripheral blood. The origin of the receptors is a woman between 35 and 50 years old with acute or convalescent COVID-19. CDR3s include the opening cysteine and the closing phenylalanine or tryptophan. The order of the fields is J gene, D gene, clone size, V gene, CDR3 DNA, CDR3 protein. The D gene is left open where the match is weak. Expanded clones get a size class; other rows say once, few or many, or leave the size out.

TRBJ2-1,TRBD2,NA,TRBV27,TGTGCCAGCAGTAGAGGACTAGCGGGAGGGCCCAACAATGAGCAGTTCTTC,CASSRGLAGGPNNEQFF
TRBJ2-3,NA,NA,TRBV5-8,TGTGCCAGCAGCCCTCACCATCTCTCTTACTCCGTCTATACGCAGTATTTT,CASSPHHLSYSVYTQYF
TRBJ2-7,TRBD2,NA,TRBV6-5,TGTGCCAGCAGTCAACTAGCGGGAGTCGACGAGCAGTACTTC,CASSQLAGVDEQYF
TRBJ1-2,NA,few,TRBV19,TGTGCCAGTAGTATTATCGGGGGAGGCTACACCTTC,CASSIIGGGYTF
TRBJ2-7,NA,few,TRBV5-6,TGTGCCAGCAGGGCCGAGCAGTACTTC,CASRAEQYF
TRBJ2-7,NA,NA,TRBV5-1,TGCGCCAGCAGCGAAACGACAGGGAGGCAGCAGTACTTC,CASSETTGRQQYF
TRBJ1-5,NA,NA,TRBV6-4,TGTGCCAGCGTTCCCAATAGCAATCAGCCCCAGCATTTT,CASVPNSNQPQHF
TRBJ2-3,TRBD2,NA,TRBV7-8,TGTGCCAGCAGCCCCTTAGCGGGGGGGCCTGATACGCAGTATTTT,CASSPLAGGPDTQYF
TRBJ2-7,NA,NA,TRBV7-2,TGTGCCAGCAGCCAGTCCGCTCGGGAGCCCCACGAGCAGTACTTC,CASSQSAREPHEQYF
TRBJ2-5,NA,NA,TRBV19,TGTGCCAGTAGAGGACAGGAGGGAGAGACCCAGTACTTC,CASRGQEGETQYF
TRBJ2-1,NA,few,TRBV5-1,TGCGCCAGCAGCTTGATGAGGGAGTCAGCAAATGAGCAGTTCTTC,CASSLMRESANEQFF
TRBJ2-3,TRBD2,NA,TRBV18,TGTGCCAGCTCACCAAACGCGCGGGGGACGGGAGATACGCAGTATTTT,CASSPNARGTGDTQYF
TRBJ1-2,TRBD1,NA,TRBV9,TGTGCCAGCAGCGTTTCGACAGGGGGTGGCTATGGCTACACCTTC,CASSVSTGGGYGYTF
TRBJ2-7,NA,NA,TRBV6-5,TGTGCCAGCAGTCCGGACAGCTCCTACGAGCAGTACTTC,CASSPDSSYEQYF
TRBJ1-1,NA,NA,TRBV27,TGTGCCAGCAGTCCAATTCAGGGGTACACTGAAGCTTTCTTT,CASSPIQGYTEAFF
TRBJ1-2,NA,NA,TRBV24-1,TGTGCCACCAGTGATAGAGGTAGCAGTGGCTACACCTTC,CATSDRGSSGYTF
TRBJ2-2,TRBD2,NA,TRBV7-2,TGTGCCAGCATCCCTAGCGGGAATGCCGGGGAGCTGTTTTTT,CASIPSGNAGELFF
TRBJ1-2,TRBD1,NA,TRBV6-2/TRBV6-3,TGTGCCAGCAGTTACTCGGGACAGGGTGGCGGCTACACCTTC,CASSYSGQGGGYTF
TRBJ2-2,TRBD2,few,TRBV9,TGTGCCAGCAGCCATCGGGACTACTGGGGCGGGGAGCTGTTTTTT,CASSHRDYWGGELFF
TRBJ2-7,TRBD1,NA,TRBV7-9,TGTGCCAGCAGCTCCCTGACGCCCGGGACAGTTCGCTACGAGCAGTACTTC,CASSSLTPGTVRYEQYF
TRBJ2-2,TRBD1,NA,TRBV3-1/TRBV3-2,TGTGCCAGCAGCCAGGGGGACAGGGGCTACACCGGGGAGCTGTTTTTT,CASSQGDRGYTGELFF
TRBJ1-5,TRBD1,NA,TRBV3-1/TRBV3-2,TGTGCCAGCAGTCCGGACAGGCTTCAGCCCCAGCATTTT,CASSPDRLQPQHF
TRBJ2-3,NA,NA,TRBV7-3,TGTGCCAGCAGCTTATCGGGTATGGCAGATACGCAGTATTTT,CASSLSGMADTQYF
TRBJ1-5,TRBD1,NA,TRBV2,TGTGCCAGCAGTGAAGCGCAGGGGGGCGTGGGGGAGCCCCAGCATTTT,CASSEAQGGVGEPQHF
TRBJ2-5,TRBD2,NA,TRBV24-1,TGTGCCACCAGTGACTCCCCACTAGCGGGGGGGATCCTCCAAGAGACCCAGTACTTC,CATSDSPLAGGILQETQYF
TRBJ2-2,NA,few,TRBV21-1,TGTGCCAGCAGCAAGAGCCAGGAGGTGCTGTTTTTT,CASSKSQEVLFF
TRBJ1-6,TRBD1,NA,TRBV9,TGTGCCAGCAGCGTAGGAACAGGGGGGCCCCCCCTCCACTTT,CASSVGTGGPPLHF
TRBJ2-1,TRBD2,NA,TRBV11-3,TGTGCCAGCAGCTCCTCTAGCGGGAGGGCCGGCGAGCAGTTCTTC,CASSSSSGRAGEQFF
TRBJ2-1,NA,NA,TRBV23-1,TGCGCCAGCAGTCCTCCCGGGACTCCCAAGCCTTACAATGAGCAGTTCTTC,CASSPPGTPKPYNEQFF
TRBJ2-2,NA,few,TRBV24-1,TGTGCCACCGGAGAGACCGGGGAGCTGTTTTTT,CATGETGELFF
TRBJ1-5,NA,NA,TRBV5-8,TGTGCCAGCAGCCGAGAGGGCCCGCAGCCCCAGCATTTT,CASSREGPQPQHF
TRBJ2-2,TRBD1,NA,TRBV4-3,TGCGCCAGCAGCCAGTACTCCGGGACAGGGACGAACACCGGGGAGCTGTTTTTT,CASSQYSGTGTNTGELFF
TRBJ2-5,TRBD2,NA,TRBV2,TGTGCCAGCAGCCCGCCGAGAGGTAGCGGGAGGGCCCAGGAGACCCAGTACTTC,CASSPPRGSGRAQETQYF
TRBJ1-1,NA,NA,TRBV4-1,TGCGCCAGCAGCCAAGACCGAGCAAACACTGAAGCTTTCTTT,CASSQDRANTEAFF
TRBJ1-6,NA,NA,TRBV30,TGTGCCTGGAGGAGTAGGGGGAATTCACCCCTCCACTTT,CAWRSRGNSPLHF
TRBJ1-1,NA,few,TRBV12-3/TRBV12-4,TGTGCCAGCAGTCAGGGCAGCACTGAAGCTTTCTTT,CASSQGSTEAFF
TRBJ1-1,NA,NA,TRBV6-5,TGTGCCAGCGGACGGGAAATGAACACTGAAGCTTTCTTT,CASGREMNTEAFF
TRBJ1-2,NA,once,TRBV9,TGTGCCAGCAGCGTACAGGGGAAAGGCTACACCTTC,CASSVQGKGYTF
TRBJ2-4,NA,NA,TRBV29-1,TGCAGCGTGGATCAAGACAGCAGGGGCATTCAGTACTTC,CSVDQDSRGIQYF
TRBJ2-7,TRBD1,NA,TRBV2,TGTGCCAGCAGTTTTCCTGGTTCGGGACAGGGGATCTACGAGCAGTACTTC,CASSFPGSGQGIYEQYF
TRBJ2-1,NA,NA,TRBV19,TGTGCCAGTAGTATTCCGGGGGGACACTCCTACAATGAGCAGTTCTTC,CASSIPGGHSYNEQFF
TRBJ1-2,TRBD1,NA,TRBV5-5,TGTGCCAGCAGTAGTACAGGGGGCGCGAGTGGCTACACCTTC,CASSSTGGASGYTF
TRBJ1-2,TRBD1,NA,TRBV5-1,TGCGCCAGCAGCTTCTTTCCCGGGACAGGGGGCGCTGATGGCTACACCTTC,CASSFFPGTGGADGYTF
TRBJ2-5,NA,many,TRBV5-1,TGCGCCAGCAGCTTGGGTAGCGGCCAAGAGACCCAGTACTTC,CASSLGSGQETQYF
TRBJ1-2,TRBD1,NA,TRBV18,TGTGCCAGCTCACGGGGGACAGGGGTTAACCATGGCTACACCTTC,CASSRGTGVNHGYTF
TRBJ2-7,NA,NA,TRBV7-8,TGTGCCAGCACCCTAGGGGTAGGGATAAGCTCCTACGAGCAGTACTTC,CASTLGVGISSYEQYF
TRBJ2-2,TRBD1,NA,TRBV14,TGTGCCAGCAGCGACCGGGACAGGGGTCGCCCCGGGGAGCTGTTTTTT,CASSDRDRGRPGELFF
TRBJ1-5,NA,NA,TRBV19,TGTGCCAGTAGTATGGAGGGGCACGGCAATCAGCCCCAGCATTTT,CASSMEGHGNQPQHF
TRBJ2-5,NA,once,TRBV19,TGTGCCAGTAGTATCGCACAGCAAGAGACCCAGTACTTC,CASSIAQQETQYF
TRBJ1-5,NA,NA,TRBV5-5,TGTGCCAGCAGCTTGGTGAGTTCTCTTAATCAGCCCCAGCATTTT,CASSLVSSLNQPQHF
TRBJ2-2,NA,NA,TRBV30,TGTGCCTTCCGCAATTTCGGACAGCCGAACACCGGGGAGCTGTTTTTT,CAFRNFGQPNTGELFF
TRBJ1-4,NA,NA,TRBV5-1,TGCGCCAGCAGCTTCCGGCAGGGCGCGGAAAAACTGTTTTTT,CASSFRQGAEKLFF
TRBJ1-2,NA,NA,TRBV29-1,TGCAGCGTCTCTTCAAGGGGTCCCAACTATGGCTACACCTTC,CSVSSRGPNYGYTF
TRBJ2-7,NA,NA,TRBV7-2,TGTGCCAGCAGCTTAGGCGTGCGGGATTTTCGGAACGAGCAGTACTTC,CASSLGVRDFRNEQYF
TRBJ2-7,NA,NA,TRBV28,TGTGCCAGCAGTTTCTCGGGGGAGATCCGCGAGCAGTACTTC,CASSFSGEIREQYF